Included here is one TCR beta chain sequence, with context. This specimen belongs to a study of blood T cell repertoires in COVID-19. The overall study: Nucleic acid was either cDNA or gDNA, and it came from T cells, B-cell-depleted T cells, or PBMCs.

The CDR3 runs to 12 residues. The V gene's germline CDR1 is LNHNV and CDR2 YYDKDF (reference sequence). After removal of 6 bases from V and 4 bases from J, the junction contained 1 base not matched to a gene. Assay used: immunoSEQ multiplex PCR; TCRdb lists only in-frame clones, some missing. The sample shows about 410,000 clones, approximately 90% of them seen only once. Material: peripheral blood. The rearrangement uses TRBV15 and TRBJ1-2, with TRBD1 matching 8 bases. The receptor's source is a woman in her thirties or forties with COVID-19, enrolled during active disease. The CDR3 bases are TGTGCCACCAGAACAGGGGGCTATGGCTACACCTTC. This encodes CATRTGGYGYTF. Based on the CDR3 plus reference TRBV15 and TRBJ1-2, the full variable domain is DAMVIQNPRYQVTQFGKPVTLSCSQTLNHNVMYWYQQKSSQAPKLLFHYYDKDFNNEADTPDNFQSRRPNTSFCFLDIRSPGLGDTAMYLCATRTGGYGYTFGSGTRLTVV.